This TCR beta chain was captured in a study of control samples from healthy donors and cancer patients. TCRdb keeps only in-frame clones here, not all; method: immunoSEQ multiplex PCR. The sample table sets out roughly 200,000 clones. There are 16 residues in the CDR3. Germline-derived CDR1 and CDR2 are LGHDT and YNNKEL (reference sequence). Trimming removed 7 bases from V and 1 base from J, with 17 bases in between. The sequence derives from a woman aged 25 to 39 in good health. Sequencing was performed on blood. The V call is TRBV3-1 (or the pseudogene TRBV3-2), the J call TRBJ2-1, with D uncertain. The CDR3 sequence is CASTKRLGRSYNEQFF. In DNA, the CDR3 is TGTGCCAGCACCAAACGTTTGGGCCGTTCCTACAATGAGCAGTTCTTC.